The 25 T cell receptor beta chains below all came from one sample that was sequenced in a study of blood T cell repertoires in COVID-19 (dated by TCRdb to 2019 to 2021). The receptor library was made with the immunoSEQ multiplex PCR assay. TCRdb's version of the immuneACCESS table is confined to in-frame rearrangements and falls short of the full clone set. An unresolved V gene accounts for under half of the shortfall where checked; the remainder is of unknown origin. Present in this sample are some 42,000 clones, approximately 85% of which were seen just once. Approximately 13% of the sample is taken by the ten largest. Sequencing input: peripheral blood. These receptors were collected from a woman between 65 and 79 years old in a cohort sampled during active COVID-19.

The rearrangement uses TRBV7-3 and TRBJ2-2, with 9 bases matching TRBD1. The CDR3 spans 15 residues. The V and J ends lost 4 bases and 6 bases, in that order; junction bases with no gene match: 6. Germline V CDR1 and CDR2: SGHTA, FQGTGA. CDR3 in amino acids: CASSSGTGSSGELFF. The CDR3 nucleotides read TGTGCCAGCAGCTCCGGGACAGGGAGCTCCGGGGAGCTGTTTTTT.

J is TRBJ2-2 and V is TRBV5-5; 10 bases map to TRBD1. In germline, CDR1 is SGHKS, CDR2 YYEKEE (reference sequence). Trimming took 2 bases from V and 2 from J; bases not matched to a gene: 6. This CDR3 region has 17 residues. The CDR3 spells CASSFWDRGPNTGELFF. CDR3 bases: TGTGCCAGCAGCTTCTGGGACAGGGGCCCAAACACCGGGGAGCTGTTTTTT. The complete variable domain, with remaining parts taken from reference TRBV5-5 and TRBJ2-2, reads DAGVTQSPTHLIKTRGQQVTLRCSPISGHKSVSWYQQVLGQGPQFIFQYYEKEERGRGNFPDRFSARQFPNYSSELNVNALLLGDSALYLCASSFWDRGPNTGELFFGEGSRLTVL.

The V and J genes are TRBV29-1 and TRBJ1-1; 7 bases align to TRBD1. This CDR3 has 14 amino acids. The V gene end was trimmed by 4 bases and the J gene end by 10 bases; junction bases not matched to a gene: 15. In germline, CDR1 is SQVTM, CDR2 ANQGSEA. The CDR3 reads CSVARSQQGLAAFF. DNA of the CDR3: TGCAGCGTTGCCCGATCTCAACAGGGGCTGGCAGCTTTCTTT.

The chain carries TRBV7-2 and TRBJ2-7; no clear D gene. This CDR3 has 14 amino acids. Trimming removed 0 bases at V and 1 base at J, with 7 bases between. The germline V gene has CDR1 SGHTA and CDR2 FQGNSA. The CDR3 DNA sequence: TGTGCCAGCAGCTTAGCGCGACTGTCCTACGAGCAGTACTTC. Its protein product is CASSLARLSYEQYF. Looking up the rest from reference TRBV7-2 and TRBJ2-7 gives the full variable domain: GAGVSQSPSNKVTEKGKDVELRCDPISGHTALYWYRQSLGQGLEFLIYFQGNSAPDKSGLPSDRFSAERTGGSVSTLTIQRTQQEDSAVYLCASSLARLSYEQYFGPGTRLTVT.

This chain connects TRBV10-2 to TRBJ2-7, with D possibly matching TRBD2 (6 bases). This CDR3 spans 15 amino acids. CDR1 WSHSY and CDR2 SAAADI come from the germline V gene. With 4 bases removed from V and 1 base from J, the gap between germline ends came to 14 bases. CDR3 residues: CASSGGGIESYEQYF. CDR3 nucleotides: TGCGCCAGCAGTGGTGGCGGGATAGAATCCTACGAGCAGTACTTC.

The chain carries TRBV3-1 (or the pseudogene TRBV3-2) and TRBJ1-2; D gene unclear. The germline gives CDR1 LGHDT, CDR2 YNNKEL (reference sequence). The CDR3 totals 14 residues. Trimming removed 4 bases at V and 6 bases at J, with 15 bases between. For the CDR3, the DNA is TGTGCCAGCAGCCGAAGAGAGCTATCCCATGGCTACACCTTC. It encodes CASSRRELSHGYTF.

Concerning this clone: One end of the junction varies from germline; a read error may be responsible. The chain recombines TRBV28 with TRBJ2-7, with a weak D call TRBD2 (5 bases). Germline V gene data show CDR1 as MDHEN and CDR2 as SYDVKM. The CDR3 runs to 12 residues. The CDR3 sequence is CASSQEGRKADF. CDR3 sequence (DNA): TGTGCCAGCAGTCAAGAGGGCAGAAAAGCGGACTTC. The whole variable domain, filled in from reference TRBV28 and TRBJ2-7, reads DVKVTQSSRYLVKRTGEKVFLECVQDMDHENMFWYRQDPGLGLRLIYFSYDVKMKEKGDIPEGYSVSREKKERFSLILESASTNQTSMYLCASSQEGRKADFGPGTRLTVT.

V usage is TRBV7-9 and J usage is TRBJ2-7, with no clear D. The CDR3 totals 12 residues. The germline V and J ends were trimmed by 4 bases and 5 bases, with 9 bases remaining between them. Germline-derived CDR1 and CDR2 are SEHNR and FQNEAQ (reference sequence). CDR3 protein: CASSSYSDEQYF. The CDR3 coding sequence is TGTGCCAGCAGCTCCTACTCGGACGAGCAGTACTTC.

The rearrangement joins TRBV7-2 to TRBJ2-1; 10 bases map to TRBD1. This CDR3 has 14 residues. V lost 5 bases, J lost 8 bases, and 6 bases stayed unmatched. Germline CDR1 is SGHTA and CDR2 is FQGNSA. This chain's CDR3 is CASSPRTGGDEQFF. Here the CDR3 DNA reads TGTGCCAGCAGCCCTAGGACAGGGGGGGATGAGCAGTTCTTC.

V is TRBV30 and J is TRBJ1-4; D is possibly TRBD1 (5 bases). The germline gives CDR1 GTSNPN, CDR2 SVGIG (reference sequence). This CDR3 region has 13 residues. The V end lost 2 bases, the J end lost 5 bases, and 9 bases lay between the germline ends. CDR3 sequence (DNA): TGTGCCTGGAGTCTCGGACACAATGAAAAACTGTTTTTT. Translation gives CAWSLGHNEKLFF.

The V and J genes are TRBV6-5 and TRBJ1-2, with D possibly matching TRBD1 (5 bases). The CDR3 has 15 residues. Germline V gives CDR1 MNHEY, CDR2 SVGAGI. Deletions cut 7 bases from V and 2 bases from J, with 17 bases between. CDR3 sequence (DNA): TGTGCCAGCACCGACCTCAGCAGGGAAAACTATGGCTACACCTTC. It specifies CASTDLSRENYGYTF.

The rearrangement joins TRBV28 to TRBJ2-5, with D possibly TRBD2 on 5 matching bases. Germline values: CDR1 MDHEN, CDR2 SYDVKM. The CDR3 runs 14 residues. With 5 bases removed from V and 2 bases from J, the gap between germline ends came to 12 bases. CDR3 sequence reads: CASSPGSEQETQYF. CDR3 coding DNA: TGTGCCAGCAGTCCTGGGAGTGAGCAAGAGACCCAGTACTTC. The variable domain in full, completed from reference TRBV28 and TRBJ2-5, reads DVKVTQSSRYLVKRTGEKVFLECVQDMDHENMFWYRQDPGLGLRLIYFSYDVKMKEKGDIPEGYSVSREKKERFSLILESASTNQTSMYLCASSPGSEQETQYFGPGTRLLVL.

DNA for the CDR3: TGTGCCAGTAGTCCCCAGACAGGGACCTACGAGCAGTACTTC. It yields the protein CASSPQTGTYEQYF. The V and J genes are TRBV19 and TRBJ2-7; 7 bases match TRBD1. V dropped 5 bases and J dropped 2; count of bases not matched to a gene: 6. This CDR3 region has 14 residues. Germline values: CDR1 LNHDA, CDR2 SQIVND (reference sequence). Filled out from reference TRBV19 and TRBJ2-7, the complete variable domain reads DGGITQSPKYLFRKEGQNVTLSCEQNLNHDAMYWYRQDPGQGLRLIYYSQIVNDFQKGDIAEGYSVSREKKESFPLTVTSAQKNPTAFYLCASSPQTGTYEQYFGPGTRLTVT.

The chain combines TRBV19 with TRBJ2-1; 9 nucleotides agree with TRBD1. This CDR3 has 21 residues. V was clipped by 6 bases and J by 0 bases; unmatched bases: 21. Germline-derived CDR1 and CDR2 are LNHDA and SQIVND (reference sequence). The CDR3 loop reads CASSSPFTGGGWASSYNEQFF. In nucleotides, the CDR3 is TGTGCCAGTAGCTCACCCTTCACAGGGGGCGGTTGGGCTAGCTCCTACAATGAGCAGTTCTTC.

DNA for the CDR3: TGCGCCAGCAGCTTGGGCAGACAAGAGACCCAGTACTTC. Protein product: CASSLGRQETQYF. The J gene is TRBJ2-5, the V gene TRBV5-1; unclear D gene. The ends were cut back, 0 bases at V and 2 bases at J, with 5 bases in the middle. Germline-derived CDR1 and CDR2 are SGHRS and YFSETQ. The CDR3 spans 13 residues.

This clone appeared a few times. The chain is built from TRBV21-1 and TRBJ2-7; the table's D call of TRBD2 was not tested on the DNA. TRBV21-1 is classified as a pseudogene. CDR3 length equals 17 residues. CDR3 sequence reads: CASSKDQAGRSSYEQYF. CDR3 DNA sequence: TGTGCCAGCAGCAAAGATCAAGCGGGGAGGAGCTCCTACGAGCAGTACTTC.

The chain employs TRBV7-2 and TRBJ2-4; 7 nucleotides agree with TRBD1. CDR1 and CDR2 (germline): SGHTA, FQGNSA. This CDR3 is built from 12 residues. Trimming took 1 base from V and 16 from J; bases not matched to a gene: 7. In DNA form, the CDR3 reads TGTGCCAGCAGCTTAGAGGGACAGAGAACTTACTTC. Amino acid sequence: CASSLEGQRTYF.

The chain recombines TRBV3-1 (or the pseudogene TRBV3-2) with TRBJ1-4; no clear D gene. Trimming took 8 bases from V and 8 from J, leaving 12 bases between them. This CDR3 contains 12 residues. The germline V gene has CDR1 LGHDT and CDR2 YNNKEL (reference sequence). CDR3 loop: CASGREEEKLFF. For the CDR3, the DNA is TGTGCCAGCGGGAGGGAGGAGGAAAAACTGTTTTTT.

V gene TRBV10-3 combines with J gene TRBJ2-1; D might be TRBD2 (6 bases). The V gene lost 8 bases and the J gene lost 8 bases, with 13 bases spanning the gap. The CDR3 is made up of 12 amino acids. The germline CDR1 and CDR2 sequences are ENHRY and SYGVKD. This chain's CDR3 is CAIGKGLDEQFF. The CDR3 region has the DNA TGTGCCATCGGAAAGGGACTCGATGAGCAGTTCTTC.

The chain has TRBV29-1 and TRBJ1-2; TRBD1 matches at 10 bases. With V trimmed by 4 bases and J by 0 bases, 5 bases remained unmatched. This CDR3 has 15 amino acids. Germline V gene data show CDR1 as SQVTM and CDR2 as ANQGSEA. The CDR3 region is CSVGVTGGSNYGYTF. In DNA, the CDR3 is TGCAGCGTTGGTGTGACAGGGGGCTCTAACTATGGCTACACCTTC.

The chain has TRBV27 and TRBJ2-1; 7 bases are shared with TRBD2. V lost 3 bases, J lost 4 bases, and 9 bases stayed unmatched. The CDR3 runs to 16 residues. Looked up from germline, CDR1 is MNHEY and CDR2 is SMNVEV (reference sequence). The CDR3, as DNA: TGTGCCAGCAGTTTCTCCGCGGGAGTTGGGTACAATGAGCAGTTCTTC. Amino acids: CASSFSAGVGYNEQFF.

This clone was counted a single time. The chain links TRBV4-1 to TRBJ2-7; TRBD2 agrees at 12 bases. The CDR3 covers 17 residues. The V and J ends lost 1 base and 3 bases, in that order; junction bases with no gene match: 7. Looked up from germline, CDR1 is MGHRA and CDR2 is YSYEKL. The CDR3 reads CASSQGQTSGSIYEQYF. DNA of the CDR3: TGCGCCAGCAGCCAAGGTCAGACTAGCGGGAGTATCTACGAGCAGTACTTC.

The V and J genes are TRBV11-2 and TRBJ1-6; D is possibly TRBD1 (6 bases). Germline CDR1 and CDR2: SGHAT and FQNNGV. V was clipped by 5 bases and J by 12 bases, with 11 bases between them. There are 12 residues in the CDR3. DNA of the CDR3: TGTGCCAGCAGCCAGGACAGCCAACCCCTCCACTTT. Encoded protein: CASSQDSQPLHF.

The J gene is TRBJ2-7, the V gene TRBV4-3; 7 bases fit TRBD2. With 4 bases clipped from V and 0 bases from J, the junction kept 21 bases outside the gene matches. Per germline, CDR1 LGHNA and CDR2 YSLEER. The CDR3 has 20 residues. Here the CDR3 DNA reads TGCGCCAGCAGCCTAGAGGTGGGGAGGGCCACTTTCTCCCGCTCCTACGAGCAGTACTTC. It yields the protein CASSLEVGRATFSRSYEQYF.

DNA of the CDR3: TGTGCCAGCAGCGGATCGCGAGCGGGAGAGGGGGAGCAGTACTTC. Translating gives CASSGSRAGEGEQYF. The chain couples TRBV7-6 to TRBJ2-7; 8 bases are a match to TRBD2. The V gene end was trimmed by 5 bases and the J gene end by 7 bases; junction bases not matched to a gene: 13. Germline V CDR1 and CDR2: SGHVS, FNYEAQ. CDR3 length: 15 amino acids. Supplemented by reference TRBV7-6 and TRBJ2-7, the full variable domain reads GAGVSQSPRYKVTKRGQDVALRCDPISGHVSLYWYRQALGQGPEFLTYFNYEAQQDKSGLPNDRFSAERPEGSISTLTIQRTEQRDSAMYRCASSGSRAGEGEQYFGPGTRLTVT.